A single sample gave rise to the 26 T cell receptor beta chains below, sequenced in a study of T cell responses to AZD1222 COVID-19 vaccine. This table comes from immunoSEQ multiplex PCR, and its TCRdb copy is limited to in-frame clones, with some not included. The table shows about 270,000 clones, with about 94% occurring only once. The specimen comprised peripheral blood, sampled 28 days after the second AZD1222 dose. The receptors originated from an adult who received the AZD1222 COVID-19 vaccine.

This rearrangement joins TRBV6-5 to TRBJ2-7, with D tentatively TRBD1 or TRBD2 (5 bases each). The CDR3 has 12 residues. V shed 9 bases and J shed 10 bases, with 19 bases lying between them. CDR1 MNHEY and CDR2 SVGAGI come from the germline V gene. The chain's CDR3 is CASRGVRDVQYF. CDR3 sequence (DNA): TGTGCCAGTCGGGGAGTAAGGGACGTTCAGTACTTC.

V and J are TRBV7-2 and TRBJ2-3; TRBD2 aligns across 8 bases. Germline CDR1 is SGHTA and CDR2 is FQGNSA. Trimming removed 4 bases from V and 4 bases from J; junction bases left unmatched: 4. The CDR3 runs to 14 residues. DNA for the CDR3: TGTGCCAGCAGCTCCGGACTAGCCCCAGATACGCAGTATTTT. Its protein product is CASSSGLAPDTQYF.

This rearrangement joins TRBV6-5 to TRBJ1-1; no clear D. V dropped 7 bases and J dropped 5 bases, with 8 bases sitting between them. There are 11 residues in the CDR3. Germline CDR1 MNHEY, CDR2 SVGAGI. CDR3 nucleotides: TGTGCCAGCACCCATGGTACTGAAGCTTTCTTT. Translated, it gives CASTHGTEAFF.

The CDR3 here is CASSAGGQGREKLFF. The CDR3 coding sequence is TGTGCCAGCAGCGCCGGGGGACAGGGTAGAGAAAAACTGTTTTTT. This chain joins TRBV5-6 and TRBJ1-4, with 9 bases aligning to TRBD1. The V segment lost 4 bases and the J segment 8 bases; nucleotides outside the gene matches: 9. CDR3 length: 15 amino acids. The germline CDR1 and CDR2 sequences are SGHDT and YYEEEE.

V and J are TRBV24-1 and TRBJ2-2; 8 bases are a match to TRBD2. Germline CDR1 reads KGHDR; CDR2 reads SFDVKD. V lost 11 bases and J lost 3; bases outside the gene matches: 7. The CDR3 contains 14 residues. The CDR3 loop reads CAMRTGGDTGELFF. The DNA of the CDR3 is TGTGCCATGCGTACCGGGGGGGACACCGGGGAGCTGTTTTTT.

This chain joins TRBV28 and TRBJ1-4, with D maybe TRBD1 (5 bases). Germline V gene lookup returns CDR1 MDHEN and CDR2 SYDVKM. Trimming shortened V by 2 bases and J by 7 bases, and 14 bases separated the two germline ends. The CDR3 totals 15 residues. This CDR3 is CASSLMDIEGEKLFF. In DNA form, the CDR3 reads TGTGCCAGCAGTTTAATGGACATTGAAGGTGAAAAACTGTTTTTT.

The gene calls are TRBV28 and TRBJ1-2; 12 bases agree with TRBD1. This CDR3 region has 14 residues. Trimming took 5 bases from V and 4 from J; bases not matched to a gene: 2. The germline V gene encodes CDR1 MDHEN and CDR2 SYDVKM. Written as DNA, the CDR3 is TGTGCCAGCAGTCCGGGACAGGGGGCCTATGGCTACACCTTC. Protein: CASSPGQGAYGYTF.

The rearrangement links TRBV2 to TRBJ1-5; 7 bases fit TRBD1. V was clipped by 5 bases and J by 4 bases; unmatched bases: 2. Germline CDR1 is SNHLY and CDR2 is FYNNEI. The CDR3 runs 13 residues. CDR3 sequence (DNA): TGTGCCAGCAGTTACAGGGGAAATCAGCCCCAGCATTTT. It translates to CASSYRGNQPQHF.

The gene calls are TRBV29-1 and TRBJ1-2; possible D gene TRBD1, 6 bases. Germline CDR1 and CDR2: SQVTM and ANQGSEA. Trimming removed 6 bases at V and 4 bases at J, with 12 bases between. The CDR3 runs to 12 residues. The CDR3 spells CSVAGESYGYTF. CDR3 DNA sequence: TGCAGCGTCGCAGGGGAGAGCTATGGCTACACCTTC.

V is TRBV10-3 and J is TRBJ2-3; D is possibly TRBD2 (6 bases). Germline CDR1 is ENHRY and CDR2 is SYGVKD. Trimming pared 4 bases from V and 2 bases from J, leaving 7 bases between. This CDR3 has 13 residues. CDR3 sequence: CAISGDFTDTQYF. CDR3 coding DNA: TGTGCCATCAGTGGGGACTTCACAGATACGCAGTATTTT.

This clone was detected once. DNA for the CDR3: TGTGCCAGCAGTCAAACCGGCGTTTCCTACGAGCAGTACTTC. Encoded protein: CASSQTGVSYEQYF. This chain links TRBV7-9 with TRBJ2-7; no firm D call. Germline CDR1 and CDR2: SEHNR and FQNEAQ (reference sequence). The CDR3 is made up of 14 amino acids. Trimming cost V 6 bases and J 1 base, with 13 bases left between them. Looking up the rest from reference TRBV7-9 and TRBJ2-7 gives the full variable domain: DTGVSQNPRHKITKRGQNVTFRCDPISEHNRLYWYRQTLGQGPEFLTYFQNEAQLEKSRLLSDRFSAERPKGSFSTLEIQRTEQGDSAMYLCASSQTGVSYEQYFGPGTRLTVT.

This chain uses TRBV9 with TRBJ2-1; 11 nucleotides line up with TRBD2. V was clipped by 3 bases and J by 0 bases; unmatched bases: 8. Germline CDR1 and CDR2: SGDLS and YYNGEE. This CDR3 is 18 amino acids long. The CDR3 sequence is CASSARLAGSSSYNEQFF. The CDR3 DNA reads as TGTGCCAGCAGCGCCCGACTAGCGGGGTCCAGCTCCTACAATGAGCAGTTCTTC.

The rearrangement uses TRBV3-1 (or the pseudogene TRBV3-2) and TRBJ1-2, with D possibly TRBD1 on 6 matching bases. From germline, CDR1 is LGHDT and CDR2 YNNKEL (reference sequence). V dropped 2 bases and J dropped 6 bases, with 10 bases sitting between them. This CDR3 has 13 residues. CDR3 residues: CASSQRNRDGYTF. DNA for the CDR3: TGTGCCAGCAGCCAAAGAAACAGGGATGGCTACACCTTC.

The chain has TRBV9 and TRBJ1-3; D remains ambiguous. CDR3 length: 15 residues. V lost 4 bases to trimming and J lost 0 bases, with 11 bases between them. In germline, CDR1 is SGDLS, CDR2 YYNGEE. The CDR3, as DNA: TGTGCCAGCAGCCCCCTGGGGTCCTCTGGAAACACCATATATTTT. It yields the protein CASSPLGSSGNTIYF.

This chain uses TRBV7-9 with TRBJ1-2; D gene uncertain. The V end lost 3 bases, the J end lost 2 bases, and 7 bases lay between the germline ends. Per the germline V gene, CDR1 is SEHNR and CDR2 is FQNEAQ (reference sequence). The CDR3 has 13 residues. The CDR3 reads CASSLIENYGYTF. For the CDR3, the DNA is TGTGCCAGCAGCTTGATTGAGAACTATGGCTACACCTTC. The variable domain in full, with the rest retrieved from reference TRBV7-9 and TRBJ1-2, is DTGVSQNPRHKITKRGQNVTFRCDPISEHNRLYWYRQTLGQGPEFLTYFQNEAQLEKSRLLSDRFSAERPKGSFSTLEIQRTEQGDSAMYLCASSLIENYGYTFGSGTRLTVV.

This chain uses TRBV24-1 with TRBJ2-6, with D tentatively TRBD1 or TRBD2 (5 bases each). The CDR3 is 17 amino acids. Trimming pared 3 bases from V and 0 bases from J, leaving 11 bases between. From germline, CDR1 is KGHDR and CDR2 SFDVKD. CDR3 protein: CATSDVPGASGANVLTF. The CDR3, as DNA: TGTGCCACCAGTGATGTCCCCGGGGCCTCTGGGGCCAACGTCCTGACTTTC.

In its sample, this clone was seen a few times. The chain couples TRBV11-2 to TRBJ1-6; 7 bases are shared with TRBD1. Germline V lookup: CDR1 SGHAT, CDR2 FQNNGV. This CDR3 has 17 residues. V was pared by 8 bases and J by 10 bases, with 20 bases of the junction left unmatched. The DNA of the CDR3 is TGTGCCAGCCACAGCTTACGGTCAGGGGGAGGTAAATCACCCCTCCACTTT. Its protein is CASHSLRSGGGKSPLHF.

The chain recombines TRBV3-1 (or the pseudogene TRBV3-2) with TRBJ2-7, with D perhaps matching TRBD1 or TRBD2 (6 bases each). Germline lookup yields CDR1 LGHDT and CDR2 YNNKEL (reference sequence). The CDR3 consists of 15 residues. Trimming took off 2 bases at V and 2 bases at J, with 13 bases between the two ends. The CDR3: CASSQSPGAPYEQYF. The CDR3 DNA reads as TGTGCCAGCAGCCAATCCCCGGGGGCCCCCTACGAGCAGTACTTC.

This sequence joins TRBV2 and TRBJ2-5; 9 nucleotides match TRBD1. The V segment lost 4 bases and the J segment 4 bases; nucleotides outside the gene matches: 4. The CDR3 totals 14 residues. From germline, CDR1 is SNHLY and CDR2 FYNNEI. The CDR3 spells CASSADRGGETQYF. In DNA, the CDR3 is TGTGCCAGCAGTGCGGACAGGGGAGGAGAGACCCAGTACTTC.

This sequence joins TRBV2 and TRBJ2-7; no clear D gene. Germline-derived CDR1 and CDR2 are SNHLY and FYNNEI. The V end was cut by 10 bases, the J end by 2 bases, with 21 bases between. The CDR3 is 15 residues long. This chain's CDR3 is CATSLDPGIPYEQYF. The CDR3 region has the DNA TGTGCCACTTCCCTCGATCCGGGTATCCCCTACGAGCAGTACTTC.

The chain is built from TRBV19 and TRBJ2-1; D possibly corresponds to TRBD1 (6 bases). This CDR3 region has 17 residues. Between the trimmed V and J ends, which lost 1 base and 2 bases, there was a span of 15 bases. CDR1 is LNHDA, CDR2 SQIVND, per germline (reference sequence). This CDR3 is CASSIGEDSSAYNEQFF. CDR3 DNA: TGTGCCAGTAGTATAGGCGAGGACAGTTCGGCCTACAATGAGCAGTTCTTC.

The genes are TRBV5-1 and TRBJ2-7; 11 bases agree with TRBD2. CDR3 size: 15 residues. V trimming: 1 base; J trimming: 5 bases; junction bases outside the gene matches: 5. The germline V gene encodes CDR1 SGHRS and CDR2 YFSETQ. The CDR3 reads CASSLNPGLADEQYF. The CDR3 DNA reads as TGCGCCAGCAGCTTGAATCCGGGACTAGCGGACGAGCAGTACTTC.

The rearrangement links TRBV6-5 to TRBJ1-5; 8 bases are a match to TRBD1. Per the germline V gene, CDR1 is MNHEY and CDR2 is SVGAGI. The CDR3 contains 14 residues. V lost 4 bases and J lost 5; bases outside the gene matches: 4. CDR3 region: CASSFGTGDQPQHF. DNA for the CDR3: TGTGCCAGCAGTTTTGGGACAGGTGATCAGCCCCAGCATTTT.

The chain carries TRBV27 and TRBJ1-4; 9 bases align to TRBD1. This CDR3 has 14 residues. The ends lost 6 bases at V and 6 bases at J; junction bases unmatched: 5. Per the germline V gene, CDR1 is MNHEY and CDR2 is SMNVEV (reference sequence). The DNA of the CDR3 is TGTGCCAGCAGGGACAGGGGAGGAGATGAAAAACTGTTTTTT. Amino acids: CASRDRGGDEKLFF.

The chain links TRBV6-1 to TRBJ1-1; unclear D gene. The CDR3 has 13 amino acids. Germline CDR1 and CDR2: MNHNS and SASEGT. Between the trimmed V and J ends, which lost 0 bases and 3 bases, there was a span of 5 bases. The CDR3 DNA sequence: TGTGCCAGCAGTGAAGCATTTCACACTGAAGCTTTCTTT. Its protein product is CASSEAFHTEAFF.

The chain is built from TRBV28 and TRBJ1-2, with D uncertain. Germline V gives CDR1 MDHEN, CDR2 SYDVKM. This CDR3 contains 12 residues. The V end lost 3 bases, the J end lost 8 bases, and 10 bases lay between the germline ends. CDR3 DNA sequence: TGTGCCAGCAGTTTGTCCGCCTTGGGCTACACCTTC. As protein: CASSLSALGYTF.